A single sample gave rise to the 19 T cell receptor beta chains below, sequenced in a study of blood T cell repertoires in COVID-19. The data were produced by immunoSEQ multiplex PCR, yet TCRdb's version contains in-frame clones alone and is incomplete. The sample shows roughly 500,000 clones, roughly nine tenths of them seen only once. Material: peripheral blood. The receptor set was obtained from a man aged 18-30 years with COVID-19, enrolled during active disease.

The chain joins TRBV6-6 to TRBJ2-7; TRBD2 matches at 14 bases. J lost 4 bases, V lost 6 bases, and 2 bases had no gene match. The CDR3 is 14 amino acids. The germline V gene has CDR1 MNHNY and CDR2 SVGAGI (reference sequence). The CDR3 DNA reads TGTGCCAGCAGGGGACTAGCGGGAGTATACGAGCAGTACTTC. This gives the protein CASRGLAGVYEQYF.

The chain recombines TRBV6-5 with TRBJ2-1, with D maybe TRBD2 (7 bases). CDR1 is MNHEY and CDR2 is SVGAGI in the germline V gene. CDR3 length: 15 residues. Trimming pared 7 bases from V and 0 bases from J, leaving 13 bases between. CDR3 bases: TGTGCCAGCAACCCGAGGGGGGGCTCCTACAATGAGCAGTTCTTC. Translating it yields CASNPRGGSYNEQFF.

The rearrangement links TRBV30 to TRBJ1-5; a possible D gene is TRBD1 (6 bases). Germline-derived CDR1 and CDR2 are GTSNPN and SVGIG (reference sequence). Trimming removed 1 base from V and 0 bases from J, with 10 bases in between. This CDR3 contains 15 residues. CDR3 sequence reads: CAWSDLDSSNQPQHF. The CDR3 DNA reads TGTGCCTGGAGTGACCTGGACAGTAGCAATCAGCCCCAGCATTTT. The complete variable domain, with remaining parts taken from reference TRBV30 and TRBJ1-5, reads SQTIHQWPATLVQPVGSPLSLECTVEGTSNPNLYWYRQAAGRGLQLLFYSVGIGQISSEVPQNLSASRPQDRQFILSSKKLLLSDSGFYLCAWSDLDSSNQPQHFGDGTRLSIL.

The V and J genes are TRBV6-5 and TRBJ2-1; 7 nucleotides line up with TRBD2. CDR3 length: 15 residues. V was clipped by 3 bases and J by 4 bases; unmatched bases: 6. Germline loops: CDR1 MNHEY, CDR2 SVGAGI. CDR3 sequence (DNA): TGTGCCAGCAGTTATCGACTAGCAATTTACAATGAGCAGTTCTTC. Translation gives CASSYRLAIYNEQFF.

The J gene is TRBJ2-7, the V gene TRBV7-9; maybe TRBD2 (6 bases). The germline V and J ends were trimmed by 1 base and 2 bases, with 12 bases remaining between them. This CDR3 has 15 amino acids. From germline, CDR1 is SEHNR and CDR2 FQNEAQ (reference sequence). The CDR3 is CASSLEGLKTYEQYF. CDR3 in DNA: TGTGCCAGCAGCTTAGAGGGACTGAAAACCTACGAGCAGTACTTC.

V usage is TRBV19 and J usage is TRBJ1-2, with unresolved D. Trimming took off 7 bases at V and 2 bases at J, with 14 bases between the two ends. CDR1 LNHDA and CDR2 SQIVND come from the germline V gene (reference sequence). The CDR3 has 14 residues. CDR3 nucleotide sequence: TGTGCCAGTACCCCGGTCCCTCGCAACTATGGCTACACCTTC. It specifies CASTPVPRNYGYTF.

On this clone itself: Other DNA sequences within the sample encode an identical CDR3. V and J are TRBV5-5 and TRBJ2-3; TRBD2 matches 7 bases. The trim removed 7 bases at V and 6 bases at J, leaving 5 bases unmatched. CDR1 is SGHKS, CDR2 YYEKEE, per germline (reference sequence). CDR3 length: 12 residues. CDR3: CASRLARDTQYF. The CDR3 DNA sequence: TGTGCCAGCCGACTAGCCCGGGATACGCAGTATTTT.

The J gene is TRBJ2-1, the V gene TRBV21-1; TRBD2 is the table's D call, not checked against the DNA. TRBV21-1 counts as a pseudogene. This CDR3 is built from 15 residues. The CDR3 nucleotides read TGTGCCAGCACTAAAGGGCGGGAGGGCTACAATGAGCAGTTCTTC. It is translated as CASTKGREGYNEQFF.

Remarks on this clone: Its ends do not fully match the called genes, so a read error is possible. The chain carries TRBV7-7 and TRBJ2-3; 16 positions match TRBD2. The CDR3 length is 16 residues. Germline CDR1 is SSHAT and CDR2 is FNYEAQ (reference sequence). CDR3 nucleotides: TGTGCTAGCAGCTTGGGACTAGCGGGAGGGCCAGATACGCAGTATTTT. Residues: CASSLGLAGGPDTQYF.

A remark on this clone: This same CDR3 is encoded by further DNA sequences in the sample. The CDR3 nucleotides read TGTGCCAGCAGCTTGGGAGGGGGATCCTACGAGCAGTACTTC. Amino acids: CASSLGGGSYEQYF. V and J are TRBV5-4 and TRBJ2-7; TRBD1 is a possible D gene (6 bases). The V end was cut by 0 bases, the J end by 1 base, with 8 bases between. The CDR3 spans 14 residues. The germline V gene encodes CDR1 SGHNT and CDR2 YYREEE (reference sequence).

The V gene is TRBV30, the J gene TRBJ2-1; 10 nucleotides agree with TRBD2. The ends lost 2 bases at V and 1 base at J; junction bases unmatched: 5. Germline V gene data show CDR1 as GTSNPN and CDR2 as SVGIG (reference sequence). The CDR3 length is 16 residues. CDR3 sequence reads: CAWSSWTSGSYNEQFF. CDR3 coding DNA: TGTGCCTGGAGTAGTTGGACTAGCGGATCCTACAATGAGCAGTTCTTC. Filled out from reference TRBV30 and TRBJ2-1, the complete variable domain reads SQTIHQWPATLVQPVGSPLSLECTVEGTSNPNLYWYRQAAGRGLQLLFYSVGIGQISSEVPQNLSASRPQDRQFILSSKKLLLSDSGFYLCAWSSWTSGSYNEQFFGPGTRLTVL.

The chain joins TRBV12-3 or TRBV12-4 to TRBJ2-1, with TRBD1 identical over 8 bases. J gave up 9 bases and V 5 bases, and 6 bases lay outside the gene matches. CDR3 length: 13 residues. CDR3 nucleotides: TGTGCCAGCAGTCCCGGGACAGGCACTGAGCAGTTCTTC. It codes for CASSPGTGTEQFF.

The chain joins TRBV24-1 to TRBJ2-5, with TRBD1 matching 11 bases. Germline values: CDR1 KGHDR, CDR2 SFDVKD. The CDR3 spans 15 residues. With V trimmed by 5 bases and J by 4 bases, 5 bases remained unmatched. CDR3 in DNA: TGTGCCACCAGTGTAGGACAGGGGGCGAGAGAGACCCAGTACTTC. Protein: CATSVGQGARETQYF.

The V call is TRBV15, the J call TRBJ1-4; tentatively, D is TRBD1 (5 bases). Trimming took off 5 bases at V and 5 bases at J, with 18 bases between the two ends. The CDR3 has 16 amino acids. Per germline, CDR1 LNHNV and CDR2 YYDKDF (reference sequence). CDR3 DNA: TGTGCCACCAGCCTTACCTCAGGGCGGAAGAATGAAAAACTGTTTTTT. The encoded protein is CATSLTSGRKNEKLFF.

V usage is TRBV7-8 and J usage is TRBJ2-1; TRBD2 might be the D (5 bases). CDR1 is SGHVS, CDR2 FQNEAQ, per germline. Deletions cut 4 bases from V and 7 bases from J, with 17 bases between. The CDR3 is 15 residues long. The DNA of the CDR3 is TGTGCCAGCAGCTCCCAGAGGGCCTTACCTAATGAGCAGTTCTTC. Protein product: CASSSQRALPNEQFF.

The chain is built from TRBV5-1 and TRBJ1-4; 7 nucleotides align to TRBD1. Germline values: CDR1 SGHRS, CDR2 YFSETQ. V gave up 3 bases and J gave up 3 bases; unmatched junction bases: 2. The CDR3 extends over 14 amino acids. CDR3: CASSSGQSNEKLFF. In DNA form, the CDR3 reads TGCGCCAGCAGCTCGGGACAGTCTAATGAAAAACTGTTTTTT.

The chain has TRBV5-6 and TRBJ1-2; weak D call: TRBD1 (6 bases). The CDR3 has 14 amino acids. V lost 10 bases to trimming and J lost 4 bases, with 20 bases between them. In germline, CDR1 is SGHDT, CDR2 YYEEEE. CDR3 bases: TGTGCCTCACGGCCCCAGGGGACGAGCTATGGCTACACCTTC. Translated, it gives CASRPQGTSYGYTF.

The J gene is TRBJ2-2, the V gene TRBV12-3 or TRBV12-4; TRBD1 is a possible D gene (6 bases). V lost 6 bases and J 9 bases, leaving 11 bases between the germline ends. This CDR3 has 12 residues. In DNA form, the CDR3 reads TGTGCCAGCAGAGCTACAGGGTGGGAGCTGTTTTTT. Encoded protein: CASRATGWELFF.

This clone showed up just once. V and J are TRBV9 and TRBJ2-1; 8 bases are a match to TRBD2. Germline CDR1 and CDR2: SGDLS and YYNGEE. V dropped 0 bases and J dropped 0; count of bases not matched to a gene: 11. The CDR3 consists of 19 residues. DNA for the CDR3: TGTGCCAGCAGCGTAGACGACCGGAGCGGGACTAGCTCCTACAATGAGCAGTTCTTC. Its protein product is CASSVDDRSGTSSYNEQFF.